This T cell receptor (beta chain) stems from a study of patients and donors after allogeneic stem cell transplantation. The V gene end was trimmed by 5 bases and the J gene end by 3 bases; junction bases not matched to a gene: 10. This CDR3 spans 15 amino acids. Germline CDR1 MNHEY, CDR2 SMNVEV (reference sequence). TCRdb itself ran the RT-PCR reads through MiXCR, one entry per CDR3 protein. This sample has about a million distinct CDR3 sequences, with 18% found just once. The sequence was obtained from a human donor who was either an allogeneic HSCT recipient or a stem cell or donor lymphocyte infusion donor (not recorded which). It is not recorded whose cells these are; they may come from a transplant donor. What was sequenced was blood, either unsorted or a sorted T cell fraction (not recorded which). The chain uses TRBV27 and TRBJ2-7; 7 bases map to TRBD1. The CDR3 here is CASSGRGQNIYEQYF. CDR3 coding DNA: TGTGCCAGCAGTGGACGGGGACAGAACATCTACGAGCAGTACTTC.